The 29 T cell receptor beta chains below were found in one sample sequenced in a study of T-cell memory formation after mild COVID-19. TCRdb reprocessed the 5' RACE reads with MiXCR, giving one entry per CDR3 protein. The repertoire holds around 250,000 distinct CDR3 sequences, with 8% to 9.5% as singletons. The material sequenced was PBMCs or a T cell subset sorted from them (not recorded which). Receptor source: a man aged 18 to 30 who had mild COVID-19 (a few samples of this study predate the infection). Cell type and time point are not known.

The chain recombines TRBV11-2 with TRBJ1-6, with no clear D. Trimming removed 5 bases from V and 7 bases from J, with 12 bases in between. The CDR3 has 14 residues. The V gene's germline CDR1 is SGHAT and CDR2 FQNNGV. CDR3 in DNA: TGTGCCAGCAGCCTCGACGGCTGGAATTCACCCCTCCACTTT. Translation gives CASSLDGWNSPLHF.

This clonotype was seen a few times. V gene TRBV28 combines with J gene TRBJ2-3; the D call may be TRBD1 or TRBD2 (5 bases each). In germline, CDR1 is MDHEN, CDR2 SYDVKM. The CDR3 is made up of 14 amino acids. V dropped 4 bases and J dropped 5 bases, with 13 bases sitting between them. CDR3 nucleotide sequence: TGTGCCAGCAGTTGGGTGGGGGATGTAGATACGCAGTATTTT. Protein product: CASSWVGDVDTQYF.

In its sample, this clonotype was seen a few times. The chain links TRBV5-5 to TRBJ2-7, with D perhaps being TRBD1 or TRBD2 (5 bases each). Trimming shortened V by 5 bases and J by 1 base, and 13 bases separated the two germline ends. CDR1 and CDR2 (germline): SGHKS, YYEKEE (reference sequence). The CDR3 totals 14 residues. CDR3 nucleotides: TGTGCCAGCAGAGCGGCAGGGAGATCCTACGAGCAGTACTTC. It translates to CASRAAGRSYEQYF.

This clonotype was counted between two and nine times. The rearrangement links TRBV20-1 to TRBJ1-3; possible D gene TRBD1, 5 bases. CDR3 length equals 14 residues. Germline CDR1 is DFQATT and CDR2 is SNEGSKA (reference sequence). V dropped 8 bases and J dropped 2 bases, with 16 bases sitting between them. The CDR3 bases are TGCAGTTTCTTAGACAGTACACCTGGAAACACCATATATTTT. Translating gives CSFLDSTPGNTIYF.

The chain employs TRBV7-2 and TRBJ2-3; D is possibly TRBD2 (7 bases). This CDR3 has 16 residues. The V gene's germline CDR1 is SGHTA and CDR2 FQGNSA. Trimming removed 2 bases from V and 4 bases from J, with 16 bases in between. CDR3 nucleotide sequence: TGTGCCAGCAGCTTAAGTCCCGGGGGGCCGCCAGATACGCAGTATTTT. It codes for CASSLSPGGPPDTQYF.

This clonotype was recorded a few times. DNA of the CDR3: TGCGCCAGCAGCTTGCCCCTAGCGGGGGGTGGTGAGCAGTACTTC. Translating it yields CASSLPLAGGGEQYF. The chain couples TRBV5-1 to TRBJ2-7, with 11 positions matching TRBD2. The CDR3 length is 15 residues. V lost 1 base, J lost 7 bases, and 7 bases stayed unmatched. Germline V gene sequence: CDR1 SGHRS, CDR2 YFSETQ.

This clonotype has more than one count but fewer than ten. This chain connects TRBV30 to TRBJ2-3, with D hard to call. With 0 bases removed from V and 5 bases from J, the gap between germline ends came to 6 bases. This CDR3 has 12 residues. Per germline, CDR1 GTSNPN and CDR2 SVGIG (reference sequence). CDR3 sequence reads: CAWSVQRDTQYF. The CDR3 bases are TGTGCCTGGAGTGTACAGAGAGATACGCAGTATTTT. The full variable domain, completed using reference TRBV30 and TRBJ2-3, is SQTIHQWPATLVQPVGSPLSLECTVEGTSNPNLYWYRQAAGRGLQLLFYSVGIGQISSEVPQNLSASRPQDRQFILSSKKLLLSDSGFYLCAWSVQRDTQYFGPGTRLTVL.

This chain joins TRBV10-3 and TRBJ2-1; a possible D gene is TRBD1 (5 bases). This CDR3 spans 13 amino acids. Germline V gene lookup returns CDR1 ENHRY and CDR2 SYGVKD. V lost 7 bases to trimming and J lost 2 bases, with 9 bases between them. The CDR3 nucleotides are TGTGCCATCATTCAGGGTCCCTACAATGAGCAGTTCTTC. Translation gives CAIIQGPYNEQFF.

This clonotype was found many times. The chain carries TRBV4-3 and TRBJ2-3; D unclear. This CDR3 is 16 amino acids long. Germline loops: CDR1 LGHNA, CDR2 YSLEER. V gave up 0 bases and J gave up 6 bases, with 16 bases separating them. The CDR3 DNA sequence: TGCGCCAGCAGCCAAGATCCCTTGTGGGGTAGCGATACGCAGTATTTT. This sequence encodes CASSQDPLWGSDTQYF.

The chain uses TRBV4-3 and TRBJ2-7; 9 bases agree with TRBD2. This CDR3 region has 14 residues. The germline V gene has CDR1 LGHNA and CDR2 YSLEER. J gave up 3 bases and V 4 bases, and 4 bases lay outside the gene matches. CDR3 DNA: TGCGCCAGCAGCCCCAGCGGGGGGTACTACGAGCAGTACTTC. Its protein is CASSPSGGYYEQYF.

The chain has TRBV6-5 and TRBJ1-4; D is possibly TRBD1 (5 bases). The CDR3 spans 11 residues. Germline assignment: CDR1 MNHEY and CDR2 SVGAGI. Trimming removed 8 bases at V and 8 bases at J, with 9 bases between. CDR3: CASRGGEKLFF. As DNA, the CDR3 is TGTGCCAGCCGCGGGGGAGAAAAACTGTTTTTT.

This clonotype was observed many times. The genes are TRBV20-1 and TRBJ2-3, with D maybe TRBD2 (6 bases). CDR1 is DFQATT, CDR2 SNEGSKA, per germline (reference sequence). The ends were cut back, 4 bases at V and 6 bases at J, with 17 bases in the middle. This CDR3 region has 14 residues. CDR3 DNA sequence: TGCAGTGCTATTCTGCGGGGACCCCCCGATACGCAGTATTTT. It codes for CSAILRGPPDTQYF.

This clonotype was seen a handful of times. The genes are TRBV6-5 and TRBJ2-3; 9 nucleotides agree with TRBD2. Germline lookup yields CDR1 MNHEY and CDR2 SVGAGI. This CDR3 comprises 14 residues. V dropped 6 bases and J dropped 5; count of bases not matched to a gene: 6. The CDR3 sequence: CASRRTSVGDTQYF. CDR3 DNA sequence: TGTGCCAGCAGACGGACTAGCGTTGGAGATACGCAGTATTTT.

CDR3 bases: TGCAGTGCTAGAGATCCACGTTCTACCGGGGAGCTGTTTTTT. Encoded protein: CSARDPRSTGELFF. The V gene is TRBV20-1, the J gene TRBJ2-2; D gene unclear. This CDR3 is built from 14 residues. Germline V gives CDR1 DFQATT, CDR2 SNEGSKA (reference sequence). V was trimmed by 0 bases and J by 5 bases, leaving 10 bases between them.

This clonotype was counted only a few times. The V gene is TRBV11-2, the J gene TRBJ2-2, with TRBD1 matching 7 bases. CDR1 is SGHAT, CDR2 FQNNGV, per germline. Losses at the gene ends were 5 bases for V and 1 base for J; bases not matched to a gene: 10. This CDR3 spans 17 amino acids. The CDR3 DNA reads TGTGCCAGCAGCCTACGTTATTGGACAGGGAACACCGGGGAGCTGTTTTTT. Its translation: CASSLRYWTGNTGELFF.

The chain is built from TRBV6-4 and TRBJ2-2, with D unclear. CDR3 length: 13 amino acids. Germline V gene sequence: CDR1 MRHNA, CDR2 SNTAGT. V was clipped by 0 bases and J by 7 bases, with 6 bases between them. This CDR3 reads CASSDSSFGELFF. In nucleotides, the CDR3 is TGTGCCAGCAGTGACTCAAGCTTCGGGGAGCTGTTTTTT.

This clonotype appeared a few times. V is TRBV6-2 or TRBV6-3 and J is TRBJ1-2; D not resolved. The length of the CDR3 is 13 residues. V dropped 0 bases and J dropped 5 bases, with 7 bases sitting between them. Germline CDR1 and CDR2: MNHEY and SVGEGT. This CDR3 reads CASSYSLLYGYTF. The CDR3 DNA reads as TGTGCCAGCAGTTACTCCCTCCTTTATGGCTACACCTTC.

This clonotype was seen at least ten times. The V and J genes are TRBV4-3 and TRBJ2-1; no definite D call. The CDR3 is made up of 14 amino acids. V gave up 0 bases and J gave up 12 bases, with 15 bases separating them. Germline values: CDR1 LGHNA, CDR2 YSLEER. As DNA, the CDR3 is TGCGCCAGCAGCCAAGATCCGAGCTGGGATGCGCAGTTCTTC. This encodes CASSQDPSWDAQFF.

The chain carries TRBV9 and TRBJ2-5, with a possible D match to TRBD2 (5 bases). The germline V gene has CDR1 SGDLS and CDR2 YYNGEE. This CDR3 is built from 14 residues. Trimming stripped 4 bases from V and 5 bases from J, with 15 bases between. CDR3 amino acids: CASSPSGSKETQYF. CDR3 nucleotide sequence: TGTGCCAGCAGCCCGAGCGGCTCGAAGGAGACCCAGTACTTC.

This clonotype occurred a few times. V is TRBV5-1 and J is TRBJ2-7; 7 nucleotides align to TRBD2. The CDR3 extends over 15 amino acids. The ends lost 3 bases at V and 2 bases at J; junction bases unmatched: 8. Germline V gene sequence: CDR1 SGHRS, CDR2 YFSETQ. The CDR3 region has the DNA TGCGCCAGCAGCTCACGAGCGGGGCCAACCTACGAGCAGTACTTC. Amino acid sequence: CASSSRAGPTYEQYF.

The table lists this clonotype with a few counts. The rearrangement uses TRBV5-1 and TRBJ2-7; D is possibly TRBD1 or TRBD2 (5 bases each). Germline loops: CDR1 SGHRS, CDR2 YFSETQ. This CDR3 has 14 amino acids. Trimming cost V 0 bases and J 3 bases, with 10 bases left between them. The CDR3 here is CASSLAGTNYEQYF. CDR3 nucleotides: TGCGCCAGCAGCTTGGCTGGGACCAACTACGAGCAGTACTTC.

This clonotype was counted many times. A junction boundary mismatches the germline segment, possibly from a read error. The chain uses TRBV4-3 and TRBJ1-2; D perhaps matches TRBD1 (5 bases). Germline CDR1 reads LGHNA; CDR2 reads YSLEER. The CDR3 consists of 15 residues. CDR3 nucleotides: TGCGCCAGCAGCCAAGATTGGGGGGGGAACTCTGGCTACACCTTC. Protein sequence: CASSQDWGGNSGYTF.

This clonotype was seen at least ten times. The J gene is TRBJ2-3, the V gene TRBV6-2 or TRBV6-3; D is possibly TRBD1 or TRBD2 (6 bases each). Germline CDR1 reads MNHEY; CDR2 reads SVGEGT. V lost 2 bases, J lost 4 bases, and 19 bases lay in between. The CDR3 loop spans 17 amino acids. For the CDR3, the DNA is TGTGCCAGCAGTTACGCGTCCGGTTGGGGGGCCTCAGATACGCAGTATTTT. It yields the protein CASSYASGWGASDTQYF.

The rearrangement joins TRBV6-5 to TRBJ1-1; 8 bases map to TRBD1. The germline V gene has CDR1 MNHEY and CDR2 SVGAGI. The CDR3 sequence is 15 residues long. The ends lost 4 bases at V and 1 base at J; junction bases unmatched: 5. The CDR3 DNA reads as TGTGCCAGCAGTTCCCTGGGACAGGAGAACACTGAAGCTTTCTTT. Protein sequence: CASSSLGQENTEAFF.

The V call is TRBV10-3, the J call TRBJ1-1, with D unresolved. CDR3 length equals 10 residues. Germline CDR1 is ENHRY and CDR2 is SYGVKD. V was pared by 0 bases and J by 14 bases, with 7 bases between. CDR3 sequence: CAISESELFF. CDR3 nucleotide sequence: TGTGCCATCAGTGAGTCGGAACTCTTCTTT.

The V gene is TRBV6-5, the J gene TRBJ2-3; 7 bases match TRBD2. Germline V gene lookup returns CDR1 MNHEY and CDR2 SVGAGI. J was trimmed by 1 base and V by 1 base; bases with no gene match: 5. This CDR3 is 16 amino acids long. CDR3 sequence reads: CASSYWGGDGTDTQYF. The CDR3 DNA follows: TGTGCCAGCAGTTACTGGGGGGGGGATGGCACAGATACGCAGTATTTT.

This clonotype was seen a single time. The V call is TRBV5-4, the J call TRBJ1-3; TRBD1 is a possible D gene (5 bases). The CDR3 sequence is 14 residues long. The V end lost 3 bases, the J end lost 4 bases, and 11 bases lay between the germline ends. Germline values: CDR1 SGHNT, CDR2 YYREEE (reference sequence). CDR3 DNA: TGTGCCAGCAGCTCGGGACCCCCCGGAAACACCATATATTTT. Amino acids: CASSSGPPGNTIYF.

The table lists this clonotype with a few counts. The gene calls are TRBV2 and TRBJ1-1; 8 bases are shared with TRBD1. The germline CDR1 and CDR2 sequences are SNHLY and FYNNEI. The CDR3 is 14 residues long. The ends lost 6 bases at V and 0 bases at J; junction bases unmatched: 3. The CDR3: CASRGQVMNTEAFF. In nucleotides, the CDR3 is TGTGCCAGCAGGGGACAGGTAATGAACACTGAAGCTTTCTTT.

This clonotype was recorded a few times. The chain is built from TRBV18 and TRBJ1-1; the match to TRBD1 covers 7 bases. The CDR3 has 12 residues. Trimming took 4 bases from V and 11 from J; bases not matched to a gene: 7. Germline assignment: CDR1 KGHSH and CDR2 LQKENI. The CDR3 nucleotides are TGTGCCAGCTCACGATCAACAGGGGATGCTTTCTTT. It codes for CASSRSTGDAFF. Full variable domain (remainder filled in from reference TRBV18 and TRBJ1-1): NAGVMQNPRHLVRRRGQEARLRCSPMKGHSHVYWYRQLPEEGLKFMVYLQKENIIDESGMPKERFSAEFPKEGPSILRIQQVVRGDSAAYFCASSRSTGDAFFGQGTRLTVV.